This entry concerns a single T cell receptor beta chain. The germline V gene has CDR1 MNHEY and CDR2 SMNVEV (reference sequence). Trimming cost V 5 bases and J 10 bases; bases outside gene matches: 8. This CDR3 has 13 amino acids. The data stem from a study of blood T cell repertoires in COVID-19. In the study overall: The United States, Italy and Spain provided the acute and convalescent COVID-19 samples. Sample material is recorded as cDNA or gDNA derived from T cells, B-cell-depleted T cells, or PBMCs.

Per the study methods: Cell counts per sample came from amplifying reference gene primers. TCRdb keeps only in-frame clones here, not all; method: immunoSEQ multiplex PCR. V, J and clone size reflect that table, while D and trimming were determined from the DNA. The sample has 88,000 or so clones; roughly three quarters are singletons. The source is a human donor in a cohort sampled during active COVID-19. V is TRBV27 and J is TRBJ2-1, with 7 bases lining up with TRBD2. What was sequenced was peripheral blood. The CDR3 is CASSPTSWGEQFF. In DNA, the CDR3 is TGTGCCAGCAGTCCGACTAGCTGGGGGGAGCAGTTCTTC.